This TCR beta chain originates from a study of patients and donors after allogeneic stem cell transplantation. Each CDR3 protein is one row after TCRdb ran MiXCR on the RT-PCR reads. The data contain more than 150,000 distinct CDR3 sequences, around two fifths of them singletons. After removal of 7 bases from V and 3 bases from J, the junction contained 5 bases not matched to a gene. The CDR3 consists of 12 residues. CDR1 and CDR2 from the germline V gene are SQVTM and ANQGSEA. This clonotype originated in a human donor who was either an allogeneic HSCT recipient or a stem cell or donor lymphocyte infusion donor (not recorded which). It is not recorded whose cells these are; they may come from a transplant donor. Sequenced sample: blood, either unsorted or a sorted T cell fraction (not recorded which). This rearrangement joins TRBV29-1 to TRBJ2-7; 8 nucleotides line up with TRBD1. The CDR3, as DNA: TGCAGCGGGGGACAGGAAGACTACGAGCAGTACTTC. It codes for CSGGQEDYEQYF.